A single sample gave rise to the 18 T cell receptor beta chains below, sequenced in a study of glioma-infiltrating T cells. Using RNA template, CDR3s of TCR alpha and beta were amplified with iRepertoire arm-PCR. TCRdb reanalysed the multiplex PCR reads using MiXCR and keeps one entry per CDR3 protein. The data hold about 140,000 distinct CDR3 sequences, with approximately 40% observed a single time. Sequencing used glioma tissue, nonneoplastic brain tissue, or PBMCs (not recorded which). The receptors shown here come from a human donor with low-grade glioma or glioblastoma, undergoing nonglioma brain surgery, or in good health (not recorded which).

The count of this clonotype is one. A much larger clone is a single base away; this may be a read error. This chain links TRBV14 with TRBJ2-3; no definite D call. The CDR3 runs 13 residues. Germline V gene sequence: CDR1 SGHDN, CDR2 FVKESK. Trimming pared 5 bases from V and 8 bases from J, leaving 14 bases between. The CDR3, as DNA: TGTGCCAGCAGCTCCAATACCCCCGGTACGCAGTATTTT. Protein product: CASSSNTPGTQYF.

This clonotype has just a few counts. V gene TRBV15 combines with J gene TRBJ2-3; 11 bases fit TRBD2. This CDR3 is 14 amino acids long. Unmatched junction bases numbered 1, after V lost 1 base and J lost 7 bases. Germline assignment: CDR1 LNHNV and CDR2 YYDKDF (reference sequence). The CDR3 bases are TGTGCCACCAGCAGAGGACTAGCGGGAAATACGCAGTATTTT. It yields the protein CATSRGLAGNTQYF. Combining the CDR3 with reference TRBV15 and TRBJ2-3 gives the whole variable domain DAMVIQNPRYQVTQFGKPVTLSCSQTLNHNVMYWYQQKSSQAPKLLFHYYDKDFNNEADTPDNFQSRRPNTSFCFLDIRSPGLGDTAMYLCATSRGLAGNTQYFGPGTRLTVL.

The rearrangement uses TRBV28 and TRBJ2-1; D call uncertain. In germline, CDR1 is MDHEN, CDR2 SYDVKM. This CDR3 spans 17 amino acids. V shed 5 bases and J shed 0 bases, with 17 bases lying between them. Here the CDR3 DNA reads TGTGCCAGCAGTCCCTCGTGCCCTCAGCTCTCCTACAATGAGCAGTTCTTC. Its protein is CASSPSCPQLSYNEQFF.

The chain links TRBV7-6 to TRBJ2-2; the D call may be TRBD1 or TRBD2 (5 bases each). The V end lost 6 bases, the J end lost 6 bases, and 17 bases lay between the germline ends. Germline V lookup: CDR1 SGHVS, CDR2 FNYEAQ. The CDR3 contains 15 residues. CDR3 sequence (DNA): TGTGCCAGCAGTCCCGGGGCTCTTTCCGCCGGGGAGCTGTTTTTT. This translates into CASSPGALSAGELFF.

The chain combines TRBV7-8 with TRBJ1-6; D is ambiguous. Trimming pared 0 bases from V and 8 bases from J, leaving 11 bases between. Germline V gives CDR1 SGHVS, CDR2 FQNEAQ. This CDR3 comprises 15 residues. The CDR3 DNA reads TGTGCCAGCAGCTTAGCAGCAGGTAGTGATTCACCCCTCCACTTT. Its protein product is CASSLAAGSDSPLHF.

The sample holds a few counts of this clonotype. The rearrangement links TRBV28 to TRBJ1-2; D perhaps matches TRBD1 (6 bases). CDR3 length: 14 residues. Trimming removed 4 bases from V and 2 bases from J, with 11 bases in between. CDR1 is MDHEN and CDR2 is SYDVKM in the germline V gene. The CDR3 is CASSSQQGNYGYTF. CDR3 DNA: TGTGCCAGCAGTTCCCAACAGGGAAACTATGGCTACACCTTC.

This chain joins TRBV20-1 and TRBJ2-7; tentatively, D is TRBD1 (6 bases). Germline V gives CDR1 DFQATT, CDR2 SNEGSKA (reference sequence). Trimming shortened V by 5 bases and J by 3 bases, and 14 bases separated the two germline ends. This CDR3 is 13 amino acids long. This CDR3 is CSALSPGVYEQYF. DNA for the CDR3: TGCAGTGCTTTAAGCCCAGGGGTCTACGAGCAGTACTTC.

This clonotype appeared many times. CDR3 DNA: TGCAGTGCTCCAAGCGGGGGGGCATACAATGAGCAGTTCTTC. Protein sequence: CSAPSGGAYNEQFF. The V and J genes are TRBV20-1 and TRBJ2-1; 10 bases fit TRBD2. The CDR3 sequence is 14 residues long. With V trimmed by 5 bases and J by 4 bases, 5 bases remained unmatched. Germline lookup yields CDR1 DFQATT and CDR2 SNEGSKA (reference sequence).

Comment on this clonotype: Possible read error: a much larger clone is one base away. This chain uses TRBV20-1 with TRBJ2-1; D may be TRBD1 or TRBD2 (6 bases each). Trimming took 6 bases from V and 13 from J, leaving 19 bases between them. The germline V gene encodes CDR1 DFQATT and CDR2 SNEGSKA (reference sequence). The CDR3 loop spans 12 amino acids. CDR3 loop: CSAPRWGASQFF. The CDR3 coding sequence is TGCAGTGCCCCTAGGTGGGGGGCTAGTCAGTTCTTC.

This chain uses TRBV18 with TRBJ2-3, with TRBD1 identical over 8 bases. CDR3 size: 15 residues. Unmatched junction bases numbered 5, after V lost 3 bases and J lost 3 bases. CDR1 KGHSH and CDR2 LQKENI come from the germline V gene. For the CDR3, the DNA is TGTGCCAGCTCACCCAGGGGGCTTGGAACAGATACGCAGTATTTT. It specifies CASSPRGLGTDTQYF.

This clonotype has a handful of counts. J is TRBJ1-1 and V is TRBV20-1; D is possibly TRBD1 (6 bases). Trimming took off 3 bases at V and 0 bases at J, with 17 bases between the two ends. Germline lookup yields CDR1 DFQATT and CDR2 SNEGSKA (reference sequence). The CDR3 has 16 residues. DNA of the CDR3: TGCAGTGCTAGGGGAAACGGAGGGGGTCTGAACACTGAAGCTTTCTTT. It encodes CSARGNGGGLNTEAFF.

A remark on this clonotype: A much larger clonotype is one base distant, so this may be a read error. V and J are TRBV6-2 or TRBV6-3 and TRBJ2-1; a possible D gene is TRBD2 (5 bases). CDR1 is MNHEY and CDR2 is SVGEGT in the germline V gene. The CDR3 sequence is 15 residues long. V was trimmed by 6 bases and J by 3 bases, leaving 15 bases between them. The CDR3 DNA sequence: TGTGCCAGCAGACGTGTACAGCGGAGCTACAATGAGCAGTTCTTC. It translates to CASRRVQRSYNEQFF.

In the case of this clonotype: This sequence may be a read error, since a much larger clone differs from it by one base. V gene TRBV28 combines with J gene TRBJ2-6, with no clear D. CDR1 and CDR2 (germline): MDHEN, SYDVKM. Trimming stripped 6 bases from V and 0 bases from J, with 9 bases between. There are 15 residues in the CDR3. Written as DNA, the CDR3 is TGTGCCAGCAGGTGCTCAAGCTCTGGGGCCAACGTCCTGACTTTC. Translation gives CASRCSSSGANVLTF.

This chain joins TRBV20-1 and TRBJ2-7, with TRBD2 matching over 9 bases. J gave up 0 bases and V 2 bases, and 8 bases lay outside the gene matches. The CDR3 is 16 amino acids. From germline, CDR1 is DFQATT and CDR2 SNEGSKA (reference sequence). The CDR3 region is CSARLAGPLGSYEQYF. DNA for the CDR3: TGCAGTGCTAGACTAGCGGGGCCGTTGGGCTCCTACGAGCAGTACTTC.

The chain recombines TRBV6-2 or TRBV6-3 with TRBJ2-1, with 8 bases matching TRBD1. CDR3 length: 14 amino acids. The V gene end was trimmed by 6 bases and the J gene end by 9 bases; junction bases not matched to a gene: 10. CDR1 and CDR2 from the germline V gene are MNHEY and SVGEGT. CDR3: CASSSDRVGGEQFF. CDR3 in DNA: TGTGCCAGCAGCTCGGACAGGGTGGGGGGTGAGCAGTTCTTC.

Only a few counts were recorded for this clonotype. The chain joins TRBV28 to TRBJ2-5; tentatively, D is TRBD1 or TRBD2 (5 bases each). The CDR3 has 15 residues. Germline CDR1 reads MDHEN; CDR2 reads SYDVKM. V was shortened by 3 bases and J by 5 bases, with 16 bases between the two germline ends. CDR3 DNA: TGTGCCAGCAGTTTGGAGTACGGGGCGCGGGAGACCCAGTACTTC. It translates to CASSLEYGARETQYF.

V and J are TRBV19 and TRBJ2-1, with 7 bases identical to TRBD1. The germline CDR1 and CDR2 sequences are LNHDA and SQIVND (reference sequence). CDR3 length: 16 residues. The J segment lost 8 bases and the V segment lost 3 bases, leaving 13 bases of the junction unmatched. The CDR3 sequence is CASSIKGQPISHEQFF. Here the CDR3 DNA reads TGTGCCAGTAGTATTAAGGGACAGCCAATCTCACATGAGCAGTTCTTC.

This clonotype was detected a few times. This sequence joins TRBV27 and TRBJ2-7; 11 bases fit TRBD1. Germline trimming cut 3 bases from V and 4 bases from J; bases unmatched to any gene: 5. The CDR3 extends over 15 amino acids. Germline lookup yields CDR1 MNHEY and CDR2 SMNVEV (reference sequence). CDR3 nucleotide sequence: TGTGCCAGCAGTTTCTCCGGGACAGGGGGTTACGAGCAGTACTTC. It codes for CASSFSGTGGYEQYF.